The entry below gives a single T cell receptor (beta chain) sequence along with its context. Its antigen is unknown. This sample stems from a study of graft-versus-host responses after intestinal transplantation. About the study: Transplants given to recipients were multivisceral, liver-intestinal, or isolated intestinal. Every recipient had anti-thymocyte globulin induction and two to three years of tacrolimus plus steroids.

Study-level findings and limits: Recipient marrow contained GvH clones, some of which appeared first in ileum or blood.

Profiled with immunoSEQ multiplex PCR; TCRdb holds only in-frame clones, not every one. The sample has over 100,000 clones, roughly 93% seen once. This CDR3 spans 18 amino acids. CDR1 and CDR2 (germline): MGHRA, YSYEKL. Germline trimming cut 7 bases from V and 2 bases from J; bases unmatched to any gene: 16. The chain is built from TRBV4-1 and TRBJ2-3, with 9 positions matching TRBD1. The receptor was isolated from a human donor who was the organ donor for an intestinal transplant. Sequencing used unstimulated CD8+ T cells sorted from spleen or lymph node cells, obtained before transplant. CDR3 in amino acids: CASKGQGHLLDSTDTQYF. The CDR3 nucleotides read TGCGCCAGCAAGGGACAGGGACACCTCCTAGACTCCACAGATACGCAGTATTTT.